These 3 T cell receptor beta chains were sequenced from one sample in a study of vaccination and CD4 T cells after COVID-19. Researchers used the Oncomine TCR Beta short-read assay to sequence DNA from cultured CD4+ T cells. MiXCR, applied by TCRdb to the PCR reads, yields one record per CDR3 protein. Counted here are 15,000 to 20,000 distinct CDR3 sequences, about 45% occurring once; the ten biggest clones make up more than 11%. These TCRs' antigens remain unknown. Stated treatment: approximately nine-day PBMC culture with coronavirus spike peptide pools or control peptides (ViraFEST assay). Sequencing was carried out using CD4+ T cells from blood, cultured in vitro. The receptors here all came from a human donor who had recovered from COVID-19.

This clonotype was observed a handful of times. The chain employs TRBV6-1 and TRBJ2-4; a weak D match, TRBD1 (6 bases). The CDR3 sequence is 17 residues long. V lost 7 bases to trimming and J lost 0 bases, with 19 bases between them. Germline CDR1 reads MNHNS; CDR2 reads SASEGT. CDR3 nucleotide sequence: TGTGCCAGCACCCACCCTGAGGGGGACCTAGCCAAAAACATTCAGTACTTC. Amino acids: CASTHPEGDLAKNIQYF.

The chain has TRBV28 and TRBJ1-2; no firm D call. This CDR3 comprises 15 residues. Germline-derived CDR1 and CDR2 are MDHEN and SYDVKM. The germline V and J ends were trimmed by 2 bases and 2 bases, with 12 bases remaining between them. The CDR3 reads CASSLPPDGNYGYTF. CDR3 bases: TGTGCCAGCAGTTTACCCCCGGACGGGAACTATGGCTACACCTTC.

This clonotype has just a few counts. The chain recombines TRBV7-7 with TRBJ2-1, with a weak D call TRBD1 (6 bases). This CDR3 contains 17 residues. The V gene's germline CDR1 is SSHAT and CDR2 FNYEAQ (reference sequence). V lost 5 bases, J lost 0 bases, and 17 bases lay in between. For the CDR3, the DNA is TGTGCCAGCAGCGAATACTTACAGGGCACCTCCTACAATGAGCAGTTCTTC. This translates into CASSEYLQGTSYNEQFF.